This T cell receptor (beta chain) was captured in a study of cytomegalovirus exposure and HLA in healthy donors. Whole-study context: An analysis done earlier identified 95 million to 140 million unique TCR beta sequences from about 180 million T cells.

The donors (healthy individuals) were bone marrow donors. Whereas donors were nominally healthy upon sampling, unrecorded immune exposures were probable. About this clone itself: Its antigen is unidentified.

A multiplex PCR was run with 60 Vbeta primers and 13 Jbeta primers. The table came from immunoSEQ multiplex PCR; TCRdb's copy has only in-frame clones and leaves some out. The sample carries 90,000 to 100,000 clones, 78% recorded once. Study outcomes and limitations: In a later analysis, TCR beta V- and J-gene trimming was associated with a missense DCLRE1C variant.

The sequence came from an older woman in good health and CMV-seronegative. The sample comprised PBMCs.

The CDR3 DNA follows: TGTGCCAGCAGCGAGGCCGGGACAGTACAAGAGACCCAGTACTTC. Residues: CASSEAGTVQETQYF. This chain uses TRBV7-2 with TRBJ2-5; 7 bases are a match to TRBD1. Per germline, CDR1 SGHTA and CDR2 FQGNSA. V gave up 5 bases and J gave up 2 bases; unmatched junction bases: 8. CDR3 length equals 15 residues.